These T cell receptor beta chains were read from a single sample in a study of vaccination and CD4 T cells after COVID-19. One entry per CDR3 protein, called by TCRdb with MiXCR from the PCR reads. The sample shows more than 20,000 distinct CDR3 sequences, approximately 62% of them seen only once. The antigens of these receptors remain unknown. Input material: CD4+ T cells from blood, cultured in vitro. The receptor set was obtained from a human donor who had recovered from COVID-19. The CDR3 runs from the conserved cysteine through the conserved F or W. The D gene is left open where the match is weak. Expanded clones get a size class; other rows say once, few or many, or leave the size out.

v_gene	d_gene	abundance	j_gene	CDR3nt	CDR3aa
TRBV2	TRBD1	.	TRBJ1-2	TGTGCCAGCAGCCGAGGGGGACAGGGGGATGGCTACACCTTC	CASSRGGQGDGYTF
TRBV19	TRBD1	once	TRBJ1-5	TGTGCCAGTAGCCAAACCCGACAGGGATTCGGTCAGCCCCAGCATTTT	CASSQTRQGFGQPQHF
TRBV20-1	TRBD1	.	TRBJ1-2	TGCAGTGCTAGAGATCCGGGACAGGTTGATTATGGCTACACCTTC	CSARDPGQVDYGYTF
TRBV7-2	.	.	TRBJ1-3	TGTGCCAGCAGCTTACGGTCCTACTCTGGAAACACCATATATTTT	CASSLRSYSGNTIYF
TRBV6-2/TRBV6-3	TRBD2	.	TRBJ2-7	TGTGCCAGCAAAAAGTCAGCGGGAGAGTCTCGCGAGCAGTACTTC	CASKKSAGESREQYF
TRBV7-2	.	.	TRBJ1-5	TGTGCCAGCAGCTTATGGGGGAATCAGCCCCAGCATTTT	CASSLWGNQPQHF
TRBV20-1	.	.	TRBJ1-6	TGCAGTGCTAGAGGGTCCGGGCTATGGGGAGGCAATTCACCCCTCCACTTT	CSARGSGLWGGNSPLHF
TRBV12-3/TRBV12-4	.	.	TRBJ1-2	TGTGCCAGCAGTTTGGCGGCGGGGGCCGTTCACTATGGCTACACCTTC	CASSLAAGAVHYGYTF
TRBV20-1	.	once	TRBJ2-7	TGCAGTGCTAGAGATCCGACCCCCAGGACCGCCTACGAGCAGTACTTC	CSARDPTPRTAYEQYF
TRBV11-3	.	.	TRBJ2-3	TGTGCCAGCAGCTACTGGACAGCCCCAGATACGCAGTATTTT	CASSYWTAPDTQYF